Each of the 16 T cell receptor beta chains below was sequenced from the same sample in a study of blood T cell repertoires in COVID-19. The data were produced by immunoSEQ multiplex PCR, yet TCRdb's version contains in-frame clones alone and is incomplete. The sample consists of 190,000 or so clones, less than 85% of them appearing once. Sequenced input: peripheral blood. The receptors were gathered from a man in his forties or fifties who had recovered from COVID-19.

The CDR3 DNA is TGTGCCATCAGTGAGCAAGGGGGTAGCGGGAGAGGTGAGCAGTTCTTC. Amino acid sequence: CAISEQGGSGRGEQFF. V usage is TRBV10-3 and J usage is TRBJ2-1; 9 nucleotides agree with TRBD2. CDR1 and CDR2 (germline): ENHRY, SYGVKD. The V and J ends lost 2 bases and 9 bases, in that order; junction bases with no gene match: 11. The CDR3 consists of 16 residues.

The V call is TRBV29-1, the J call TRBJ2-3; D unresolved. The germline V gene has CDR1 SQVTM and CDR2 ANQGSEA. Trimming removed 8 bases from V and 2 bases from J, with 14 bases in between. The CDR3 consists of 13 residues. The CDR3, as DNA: TGCAGCTCCGATGGGCTTGACACAGATACGCAGTATTTT. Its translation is CSSDGLDTDTQYF.

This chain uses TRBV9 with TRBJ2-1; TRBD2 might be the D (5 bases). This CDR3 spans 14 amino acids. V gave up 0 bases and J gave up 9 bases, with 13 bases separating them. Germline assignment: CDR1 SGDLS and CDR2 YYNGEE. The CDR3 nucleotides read TGTGCCAGCAGCGTAGTGGCCGGCCGGGGTGAGCAGTTCTTC. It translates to CASSVVAGRGEQFF.

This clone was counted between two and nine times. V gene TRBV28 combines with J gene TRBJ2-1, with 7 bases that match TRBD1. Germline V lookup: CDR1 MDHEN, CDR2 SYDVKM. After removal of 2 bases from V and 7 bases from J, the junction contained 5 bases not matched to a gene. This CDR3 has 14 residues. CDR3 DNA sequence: TGTGCCAGCAGTTTAGACAGGGAAAGGAATGAGCAGTTCTTC. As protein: CASSLDRERNEQFF.

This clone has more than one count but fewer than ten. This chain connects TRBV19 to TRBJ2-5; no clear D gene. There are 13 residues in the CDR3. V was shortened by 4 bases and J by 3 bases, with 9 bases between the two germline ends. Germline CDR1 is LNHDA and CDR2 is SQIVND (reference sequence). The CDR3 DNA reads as TGTGCCAGTAGTAGCCGCCGGGAAGAGACCCAGTACTTC. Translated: CASSSRREETQYF.

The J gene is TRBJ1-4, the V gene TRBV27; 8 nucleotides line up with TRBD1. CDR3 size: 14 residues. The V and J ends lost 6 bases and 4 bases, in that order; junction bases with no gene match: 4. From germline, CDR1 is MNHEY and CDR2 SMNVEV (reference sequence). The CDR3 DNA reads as TGTGCCAGCAGGCGACAGGGGCGTAATGAAAAACTGTTTTTT. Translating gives CASRRQGRNEKLFF.

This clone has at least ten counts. CDR3 in amino acids: CASSQGGQAEQFF. The CDR3 DNA reads as TGTGCCAGCAGCCAGGGAGGGCAGGCTGAGCAGTTCTTC. The J gene is TRBJ2-1, the V gene TRBV11-2; 7 bases agree with TRBD2. The germline V gene encodes CDR1 SGHAT and CDR2 FQNNGV. V shed 5 bases, J shed 9 bases, and the junction held 7 bases outside the gene matches. The CDR3 has 13 residues.

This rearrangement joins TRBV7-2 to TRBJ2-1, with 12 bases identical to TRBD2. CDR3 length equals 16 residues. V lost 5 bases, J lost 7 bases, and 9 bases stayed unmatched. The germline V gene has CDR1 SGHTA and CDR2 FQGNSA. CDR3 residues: CASSPGLAGPLNEQFF. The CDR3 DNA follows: TGTGCCAGCAGCCCAGGACTAGCGGGACCCTTGAATGAGCAGTTCTTC.

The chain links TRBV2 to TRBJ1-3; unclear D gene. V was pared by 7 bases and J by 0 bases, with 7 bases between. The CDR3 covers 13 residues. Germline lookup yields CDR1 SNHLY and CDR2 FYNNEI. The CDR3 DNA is TGTGCCAGCATGAGGAACTCTGGAAACACCATATATTTT. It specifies CASMRNSGNTIYF.

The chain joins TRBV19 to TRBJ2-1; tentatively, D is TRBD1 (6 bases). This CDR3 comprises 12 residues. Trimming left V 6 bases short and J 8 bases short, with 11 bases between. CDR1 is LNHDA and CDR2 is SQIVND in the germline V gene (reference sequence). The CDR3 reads CASSRTVDEQFF. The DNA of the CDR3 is TGTGCCAGTAGCCGGACAGTGGATGAGCAGTTCTTC.

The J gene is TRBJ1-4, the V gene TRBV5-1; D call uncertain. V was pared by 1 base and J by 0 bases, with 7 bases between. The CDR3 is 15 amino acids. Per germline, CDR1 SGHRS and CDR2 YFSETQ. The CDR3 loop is CASSLTGATNEKLFF. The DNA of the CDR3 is TGCGCCAGCAGCTTGACCGGAGCAACTAATGAAAAACTGTTTTTT.

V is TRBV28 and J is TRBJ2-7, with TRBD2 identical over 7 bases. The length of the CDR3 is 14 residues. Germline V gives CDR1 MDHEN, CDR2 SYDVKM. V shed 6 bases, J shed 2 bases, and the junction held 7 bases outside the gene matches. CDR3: CASSLGLDPYEQYF. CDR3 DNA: TGTGCCAGCAGCCTCGGACTAGACCCCTACGAGCAGTACTTC.

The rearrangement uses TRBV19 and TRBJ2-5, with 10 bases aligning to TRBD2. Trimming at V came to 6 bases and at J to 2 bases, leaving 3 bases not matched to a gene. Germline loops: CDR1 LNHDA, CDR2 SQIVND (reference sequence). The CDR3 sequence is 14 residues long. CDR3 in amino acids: CASRASGRQETQYF. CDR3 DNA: TGTGCCAGTAGAGCTAGCGGGAGACAAGAGACCCAGTACTTC.

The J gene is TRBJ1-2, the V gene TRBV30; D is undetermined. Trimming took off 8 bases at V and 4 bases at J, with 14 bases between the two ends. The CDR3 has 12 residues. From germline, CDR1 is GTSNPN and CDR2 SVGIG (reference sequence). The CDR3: CARSDHFYGYTF. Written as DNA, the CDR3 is TGTGCCCGAAGCGACCATTTCTATGGCTACACCTTC.

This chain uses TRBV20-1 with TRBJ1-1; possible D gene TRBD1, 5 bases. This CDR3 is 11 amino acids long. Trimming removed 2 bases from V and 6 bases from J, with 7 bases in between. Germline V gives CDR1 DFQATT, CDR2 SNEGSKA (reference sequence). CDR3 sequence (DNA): TGCAGTGCTAGACCACAGGCTGAAGCTTTCTTT. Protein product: CSARPQAEAFF.

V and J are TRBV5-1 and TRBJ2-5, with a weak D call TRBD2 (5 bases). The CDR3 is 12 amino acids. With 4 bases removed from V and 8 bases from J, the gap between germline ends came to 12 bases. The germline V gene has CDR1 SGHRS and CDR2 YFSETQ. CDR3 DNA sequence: TGCGCCAGCAGCCCGGGAACTAGTACCCAGTACTTC. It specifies CASSPGTSTQYF.